The clone carrying this TCR beta chain was seen more than once but under ten times. Its matching antigen is unknown. The CDR3 has 14 residues. Trimming left V 3 bases short and J 0 bases short, with 9 bases between. Germline CDR1 reads LNHNV; CDR2 reads YYDKDF (reference sequence). This sample was taken from a study of cytomegalovirus exposure and HLA in healthy donors. Broader study findings: Cytomegalovirus status, reportedly, was diagnosed with high specificity and sensitivity by the classifier. Based on reports, TCR beta sequences accurately predicted HLA-A and HLA-B alleles for most subjects. Immune exposure information comprised only CMV serostatus.

Amplification used 60 Vbeta primers and 13 Jbeta primers. Assay used: immunoSEQ multiplex PCR; TCRdb lists only in-frame clones, some missing. In the table there are about 60,000 clones, more than 65% of which are singletons. These donors counted as nominally healthy when sampled, but unrecorded immune exposures were likely. Sequences were obtained from PBMCs. This sequence originates from a man aged 40-49 years in good health and CMV-seropositive. The chain has TRBV15 and TRBJ2-7; D unclear. Here the CDR3 reads CATSSRQSSYEQYF. CDR3 sequence (DNA): TGTGCCACCAGCAGCCGACAAAGCTCCTACGAGCAGTACTTC.